This T cell receptor beta chain appears in the sequencing data of a study of blood T cell repertoires in COVID-19. Turning to the study itself: The origin of the acute and convalescent COVID-19 samples was the United States, Italy and Spain. Sources were T cells, B-cell-depleted T cells, or PBMCs; the material itself was cDNA or gDNA.

Germline V gene sequence: CDR1 SGHTA, CDR2 FQGNSA. V was pared by 4 bases and J by 7 bases, with 19 bases between. The CDR3 covers 15 residues. Methods used by the authors: Estimates of nucleated cell counts were drawn from the amplification of reference gene primers. The method was immunoSEQ multiplex PCR; TCRdb's version includes in-frame clones alone and lacks a portion of them. V and J calls and clone size are those listed in that table; D and trimming were worked out from the DNA. The data contain 200,000 to 300,000 clones, 75% to 85% of them singletons. The sequence was obtained from a human donor in a cohort sampled during active COVID-19. The chain carries TRBV7-2 and TRBJ2-5, with D tentatively TRBD2 (5 bases). Sequenced: peripheral blood. The CDR3 region has the DNA TGTGCCAGCAGCTCACGAGGGCCTTCAAAGGGGACCCAGTACTTC. Residues: CASSSRGPSKGTQYF.